Listed here are 3 T cell receptor beta chains from one sample, sequenced in a study of T cells in women clearing cervical HPV infection. Libraries were prepared by immunoSEQ multiplex PCR; TCRdb keeps only in-frame clonotypes and omits some of them. This table lists roughly 30,000 clones. Sequencing was carried out using blood buffy coat. The origin of the receptors is a woman aged 18 to 75 with a cervical HPV16 infection that either progressed to CIN3+ or cleared (not recorded which).

A remark on this clone: The read terminates 3 residues ahead of where the CDR3 ends, so the germline J gene completes it. The gene calls are TRBV4-1 and TRBJ1-2; 7 bases are a match to TRBD1. Germline V gene lookup returns CDR1 MGHRA and CDR2 YSYEKL. Trimming removed 4 bases from V and 5 bases from J; junction bases left unmatched: 7. This CDR3 has 14 residues. The part of the CDR3 DNA that was read is TGCGCCAGCAGCCTCAGACAGGGTCGGTATGGC. Translated, it gives CASSLRQGRYG. The CDR3 as a whole reads CASSLRQGRYGYTF.

With respect to this clone: The CDR3 end is not reached by the read, which stops 3 residues before it; the germline J gene fills it in. The chain employs TRBV5-1 and TRBJ2-2, with D perhaps TRBD2 (6 bases). Germline values: CDR1 SGHRS, CDR2 YFSETQ. V was cut by 4 bases and J by 3 bases, with 10 bases left in between. This CDR3 is built from 14 residues. The part of the CDR3 DNA that was read is TGCGCCAGCAGCCAACGCGGGGACACCGGGGAG. Translation gives CASSQRGDTGE. The CDR3, in full, reads CASSQRGDTGELFF.

As to this clone: Sequencing ends 3 residues short of the CDR3 end; the germline J gene provides the rest. The chain employs TRBV5-1 and TRBJ2-3; TRBD2 agrees at 13 bases. Trimming cost V 6 bases and J 8 bases; bases outside gene matches: 9. The CDR3 has 15 residues. Germline CDR1 and CDR2: SGHRS and YFSETQ. Partial CDR3 DNA: TGCGCCAGCAACCCAACTAGCGGGGGGGCAGTTACG. It yields the protein CASNPTSGGAVT. The full CDR3 is CASNPTSGGAVTQYF. Supplemented by reference TRBV5-1 and TRBJ2-3, the full variable domain reads KAGVTQTPRYLIKTRGQQVTLSCSPISGHRSVSWYQQTPGQGLQFLFEYFSETQRNKGNFPGRFSGRQFSNSRSEMNVSTLELGDSALYLCASNPTSGGAVTQYFGPGTRLTVL.